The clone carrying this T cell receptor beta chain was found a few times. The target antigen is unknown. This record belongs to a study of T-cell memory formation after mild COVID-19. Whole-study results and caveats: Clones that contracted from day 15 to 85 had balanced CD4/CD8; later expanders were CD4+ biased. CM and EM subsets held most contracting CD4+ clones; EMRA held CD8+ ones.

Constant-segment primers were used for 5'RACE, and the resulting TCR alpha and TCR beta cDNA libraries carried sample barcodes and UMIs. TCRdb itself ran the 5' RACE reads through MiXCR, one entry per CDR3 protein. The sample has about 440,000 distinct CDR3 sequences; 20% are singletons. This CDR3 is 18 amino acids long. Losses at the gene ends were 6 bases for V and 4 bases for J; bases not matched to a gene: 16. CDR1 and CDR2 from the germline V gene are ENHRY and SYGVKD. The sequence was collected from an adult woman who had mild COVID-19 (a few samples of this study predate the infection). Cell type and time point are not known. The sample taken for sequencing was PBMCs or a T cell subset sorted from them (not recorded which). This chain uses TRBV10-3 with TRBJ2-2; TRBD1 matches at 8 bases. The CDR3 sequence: CAISTPRTGRSSTGELFF. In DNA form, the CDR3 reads TGTGCCATCAGCACCCCTCGGACAGGGCGATCGAGCACCGGGGAGCTGTTTTTT.